The rows below give T cell receptor beta chains drawn from one sample of a study of early T cells in non-severe SARS-CoV-2 infection. TCRdb passed the 5' RACE reads through MiXCR, listing each CDR3 protein once. The repertoire holds fewer than 30,000 distinct CDR3 sequences, with approximately 5.3% as singletons. Sample: whole blood. Source of these receptors: an adult who was a healthcare worker with PCR-confirmed SARS-CoV-2 infection or an uninfected control (not recorded which). Both conserved end residues are part of each CDR3. Fields, in order: D gene, V gene, J gene, clone size, CDR3 protein, CDR3 DNA. A D gene is named only where the DNA matches it firmly. Clone size is stated in some rows and not others, as once, few, many or a class when expanded.

NA	TRBV9	TRBJ2-5	many	CASSVDWGNQETQYF	TGTGCCAGCAGCGTAGATTGGGGCAACCAAGAGACCCAGTACTTC
NA	TRBV25-1	TRBJ2-1	NA	CASSVRATQFF	TGTGCCAGCAGTGTCCGGGCAACGCAGTTCTTC
TRBD2	TRBV28	TRBJ2-1	many	CASSHVTSGSWDGNEQFF	TGTGCCAGCAGTCACGTAACTAGCGGGAGTTGGGACGGGAATGAGCAGTTCTTC
NA	TRBV29-1	TRBJ2-3	many	CSVNGEFTDTQYF	TGCAGCGTCAACGGGGAGTTCACAGATACGCAGTATTTT
TRBD1	TRBV5-4	TRBJ2-5	many	CASSFGTGEETQYF	TGTGCCAGCAGTTTCGGGACAGGGGAAGAGACCCAGTACTTC
NA	TRBV4-2	TRBJ2-1	many	CASSRAVPGLSTYNEQFF	TGTGCCAGCAGCCGCGCAGTGCCGGGACTCTCGACCTACAATGAGCAGTTCTTC
NA	TRBV18	TRBJ1-1	many	CASSTARDLEAFF	TGTGCCAGCTCTACAGCACGGGACCTAGAAGCTTTCTTT
NA	TRBV5-4	TRBJ2-7	many	CASSLDAGPSYEQYF	TGTGCCAGCAGCTTGGACGCGGGCCCATCCTACGAGCAGTACTTC
NA	TRBV6-2/TRBV6-3	TRBJ2-5	many	CASSGAQGAETQYF	TGTGCCAGCAGTGGCGCCCAAGGGGCAGAGACCCAGTACTTC
TRBD1	TRBV6-1	TRBJ1-1	many	CASSEGPGGTEAFF	TGTGCCAGCAGTGAAGGCCCAGGGGGCACTGAAGCTTTCTTT
NA	TRBV2	TRBJ2-3	many	CASWANERGRIPSTDTQYF	TGTGCCAGCTGGGCGAATGAGCGCGGGCGGATACCTAGCACAGATACGCAGTATTTT
TRBD1	TRBV27	TRBJ1-2	many	CASGFLDRTRYGYTF	TGTGCCAGCGGCTTTTTGGACAGGACACGATATGGCTACACCTTC
NA	TRBV18	TRBJ2-3	few	CASSDSTDTQYF	TGTGCCAGCTCGGACAGCACAGATACGCAGTATTTT
NA	TRBV7-9	TRBJ1-1	many	CASSSQAPNTEAFF	TGTGCCAGCAGCTCACAGGCCCCGAACACTGAAGCTTTCTTT
NA	TRBV7-6	TRBJ2-2	many	CASSLRLDGELFF	TGTGCCAGCAGCTTGCGACTAGACGGGGAGCTGTTTTTT
TRBD2	TRBV6-5	TRBJ2-7	many	CASRTSGSYEQYF	TGTGCCAGCAGAACTAGCGGGTCCTACGAGCAGTACTTC
NA	TRBV4-3	TRBJ2-5	many	CASSQSIGKETQYF	TGCGCCAGCAGCCAATCCATCGGGAAAGAGACCCAGTACTTC
TRBD1	TRBV7-9	TRBJ1-2	NA	CASSFQDRGGYTF	TGTGCCAGCAGCTTTCAGGACAGGGGTGGCTACACCTTC
NA	TRBV19	TRBJ2-5	medium-sized	CASSDSQQYEETQYF	TGTGCCAGTAGTGATTCCCAACAGTACGAAGAGACCCAGTACTTC
NA	TRBV7-6	TRBJ1-3	many	CASSKDGWASGNTIYF	TGTGCCAGCAGTAAAGACGGGTGGGCCTCTGGAAACACCATATATTTT
NA	TRBV12-3/TRBV12-4	TRBJ1-4	many	CASSLATGTNEKLFF	TGTGCCAGCAGTTTAGCGACGGGGACTAATGAAAAACTGTTTTTT
TRBD2	TRBV19	TRBJ2-2	many	CASRGLAGGERRGSNTGELFF	TGTGCCAGTAGGGGACTAGCGGGAGGGGAACGGCGGGGTTCGAACACCGGGGAGCTGTTTTTT
TRBD1	TRBV29-1	TRBJ1-6	many	CSVLVTGDSPLHF	TGCAGCGTTCTCGTGACAGGGGATTCACCCCTCCACTTT
NA	TRBV5-8	TRBJ1-3	many	CASSLHAASGNTIYF	TGTGCCAGCAGCTTGCACGCAGCCTCTGGAAACACCATATATTTT
NA	TRBV28	TRBJ2-1	many	CASSFPQSSYNEQFF	TGTGCCAGCAGTTTCCCCCAGAGCTCCTACAATGAGCAGTTCTTC
NA	TRBV7-9	TRBJ2-5	many	CASSFLTSSETQYF	TGTGCCAGCAGCTTCCTGACTAGTTCCGAGACCCAGTACTTC
NA	TRBV29-1	TRBJ1-1	few	CSAGQGNTEAFF	TGCAGCGCTGGACAAGGGAACACTGAAGCTTTCTTT
NA	TRBV9	TRBJ2-2	NA	CASSPEGILTGELFF	TGTGCCAGCAGCCCCGAGGGCATACTCACCGGGGAGCTGTTTTTT
NA	TRBV6-5	TRBJ2-7	many	CASSYGSWGSYEQYF	TGTGCCAGCAGTTATGGAAGCTGGGGCTCCTACGAGCAGTACTTC
NA	TRBV3-1	TRBJ1-6	few	CASSQSPGRINSPLHF	TGTGCCAGCAGCCAGTCCCCGGGACGGATAAATTCACCCCTCCACTTT
NA	TRBV19	TRBJ1-5	many	CASTSRRDQPQHF	TGTGCCAGTACCTCTCGGAGGGATCAGCCCCAGCATTTT
TRBD1	TRBV2	TRBJ1-1	many	CASSPFGTGGTEAFF	TGTGCCAGCAGCCCCTTTGGGACAGGGGGCACTGAAGCTTTCTTT
NA	TRBV20-1	TRBJ2-1	many	CSARDGRLVLRNEQFF	TGCAGTGCTAGAGATGGGCGGCTAGTCTTGAGAAATGAGCAGTTCTTC
TRBD1	TRBV20-1	TRBJ2-7	many	CSAKGDSSYEQYF	TGCAGTGCTAAGGGGGACAGTTCCTACGAGCAGTACTTC
TRBD2	TRBV7-9	TRBJ2-1	many	CASSPRTSGATYNEQFF	TGTGCCAGCAGCCCCAGGACTAGCGGGGCGACCTACAATGAGCAGTTCTTC
NA	TRBV28	TRBJ2-7	many	CASSSNGRYYEQYF	TGTGCCAGCAGTTCAAACGGCCGCTACTACGAGCAGTACTTC
TRBD2	TRBV7-9	TRBJ2-3	NA	CASSGLVIDTQYF	TGTGCCAGCAGCGGACTAGTAATAGATACGCAGTATTTT
NA	TRBV30	TRBJ1-2	many	CAWSYRVGYTF	TGTGCCTGGAGCTACAGGGTTGGCTACACCTTC
TRBD2	TRBV7-2	TRBJ2-7	many	CASSDRHVASGSTAYEQYF	TGTGCCAGCAGCGATAGACATGTAGCTAGCGGGAGTACCGCTTACGAGCAGTACTTC
TRBD2	TRBV3-1	TRBJ2-1	many	CASSQSSGRFYNEQFF	TGTGCCAGCAGCCAATCTAGCGGGAGGTTCTACAATGAGCAGTTCTTC
NA	TRBV4-3	TRBJ2-5	many	CASSQDVRETQYF	TGCGCCAGCAGCCAAGATGTAAGAGAGACCCAGTACTTC
NA	TRBV7-6	TRBJ1-1	many	CASSVDSGVGAEAFF	TGTGCCAGCAGCGTGGACAGCGGGGTAGGTGCTGAAGCTTTCTTT